This is a list of T cell receptor beta chains from one sample in a study of blood T cells in healthy people across ages. TCRdb used MiXCR to reprocess the 5' RACE reads, holding one entry per CDR3 protein. Of about 1.6 million distinct CDR3 sequences listed, about 31% are singletons. The sample was blood. Receptors were obtained from a woman younger than 45 in good health. The CDR3 runs from the conserved cysteine through the conserved F or W. Fields, in order: J gene, V gene, clone size, D gene, CDR3 protein, CDR3 DNA. The D gene is left open where the match is weak. Size values are once, few and many counts, or a class for expanded clones, and some rows have none.

TRBJ1-5 TRBV20-1 - - CSASSGVGSQPRHF TGCAGTGCCTCCTCAGGGGTGGGTTCGCAGCCCCGGCATTTT
TRBJ2-3 TRBV6-1 - TRBD2 CASSKGTSGSPHTDTQYF TGTGCCAGCAGTAAAGGGACTAGCGGGAGTCCCCACACAGATACGCAGTATTTT
TRBJ2-7 TRBV14 few TRBD1 CAGSYAGQAYEQYF TGTGCCGGCAGCTACGCGGGACAGGCCTACGAGCAGTACTTC
TRBJ2-5 TRBV7-2 many TRBD1 CASRSTGAGETQYF TGTGCCAGCAGATCTACAGGGGCCGGAGAGACCCAGTACTTC
TRBJ2-1 TRBV6-1 few - CASSEWTPEQFF TGTGCCAGCAGTGAGTGGACACCTGAGCAGTTCTTC
TRBJ2-1 TRBV18 - TRBD2 CASLPGRAAYNEQFF TGTGCCAGCTTACCGGGGAGGGCAGCCTACAATGAGCAGTTCTTC
TRBJ2-7 TRBV14 - - CASSQVGRVGEQYF TGTGCCAGCAGCCAAGTCGGTAGGGTGGGCGAGCAGTACTTC
TRBJ2-7 TRBV29-1 - TRBD2 CNVEDMRGGTNYELYF TGCAACGTTGAAGATATGCGCGGGGGGACAAACTACGAGCTGTACTTC
TRBJ2-7 TRBV5-1 many - CASSGLTAAPSEQYF TGCGCCAGCAGCGGCTTGACAGCGGCTCCCTCCGAGCAGTACTTC
TRBJ2-1 TRBV29-1 - TRBD2 CSVEIPSGRAPFF TGCAGCGTTGAAATTCCCAGCGGGAGGGCTCCGTTCTTC
TRBJ2-7 TRBV27 - TRBD2 CASSHNAGTSSYNEQYF TGTGCCAGCAGTCACAATGCCGGGACTAGTTCCTACAATGAGCAGTACTTC
TRBJ2-1 TRBV24-1 few - CATSERTGLEQFF TGTGCCACCAGTGAACGTACAGGGCTTGAGCAGTTCTTC
TRBJ1-4 TRBV3-1 - - CASSFGYSATNEQLFF TGTGCCAGCAGCTTCGGTTATTCCGCAACTAATGAACAACTGTTTTTT
TRBJ2-1 TRBV9 few TRBD2 CASSVGTSGALREQFF TGTGCCAGCAGCGTAGGGACTAGCGGGGCCCTTAGGGAGCAGTTCTTC
TRBJ2-3 TRBV19 - TRBD1 CASSTGQGGSDTQYF TGTGCCAGTAGTACCGGACAGGGGGGCTCAGATACGCAGTATTTT
TRBJ2-7 TRBV28 few - CASSYRLAGPSYEQYF TGTGCCAGCAGTTACCGGCTGGCGGGGCCCTCCTACGAGCAGTACTTC
TRBJ2-1 TRBV20-1 many TRBD2 CSARDRREGQGNEQFF TGCAGTGCTAGAGATCGGCGGGAGGGCCAAGGGAATGAGCAGTTCTTC
TRBJ2-1 TRBV6-6 - - CASQDGHNEQFF TGTGCCAGCCAGGACGGTCACAATGAGCAGTTCTTC
TRBJ2-5 TRBV3-1 few - CASEGLSPLGQETQYF TGTGCCAGCGAAGGCCTATCCCCCTTGGGGCAAGAGACCCAGTACTTC
TRBJ2-5 TRBV4-2 many TRBD2 CASSQERGGEETQYF TGTGCCAGCAGCCAAGAGCGGGGGGGAGAGGAGACCCAGTACTTC
TRBJ2-1 TRBV5-1 few TRBD2 CASSVSPRGGAFNEQFF TGCGCCAGCAGCGTGTCACCCCGCGGGGGGGCTTTTAATGAGCAGTTCTTC
TRBJ2-7 TRBV25-1 - - CASSESRGGMYEQYF TGTGCCAGCAGTGAATCCCGCGGAGGGATGTACGAGCAGTACTTC
TRBJ2-7 TRBV29-1 many TRBD1 CSVEGQGTYEQYF TGCAGCGTTGAGGGACAGGGAACCTACGAGCAGTACTTC
TRBJ1-6 TRBV12-3/TRBV12-4 - - CASSLDGNNSPLHF TGTGCCAGCAGTTTGGACGGGAATAATTCACCCCTCCACTTT
TRBJ2-5 TRBV4-1 many - CASSLAGSTRGETQYF TGCGCCAGCAGCCTCGCGGGGTCGACTAGGGGAGAGACCCAGTACTTC
TRBJ2-1 TRBV20-1 - TRBD2 CSARGAFGGSGSSNEQFF TGCAGTGCTAGGGGTGCGTTTGGTGGTAGCGGGAGTAGTAATGAGCAGTTCTTC
TRBJ1-5 TRBV6-2/TRBV6-3 few - CASTVTSWNQPQHF TGTGCCAGCACGGTCACCAGTTGGAATCAGCCCCAGCATTTT
TRBJ2-1 TRBV5-6 few TRBD1 CASSLETGGSNEQFF TGTGCCAGCAGCTTAGAGACAGGGGGAAGCAATGAGCAGTTCTTC
TRBJ2-5 TRBV7-9 many - CASSLNGLQETQYF TGTGCCAGCAGCTTAAACGGCCTACAGGAGACCCAGTACTTC
TRBJ2-7 TRBV6-6 - - CASSYGRAGMNSYEQYF TGTGCCAGCAGTTATGGGCGGGCAGGGATGAACTCCTACGAGCAGTACTTC
TRBJ1-1 TRBV5-1 - TRBD1 CASARKGDRVPTEAFF TGCGCCAGCGCCCGGAAGGGGGACAGGGTACCGACTGAAGCTTTCTTT
TRBJ1-5 TRBV27 - - CASSLGGTNQPQHF TGTGCCAGCAGTTTGGGAGGGACCAATCAGCCCCAGCATTTT
TRBJ1-1 TRBV2 - - CASSEVESAFF TGTGCCAGCAGTGAAGTCGAGTCAGCTTTCTTT